The rows below give T cell receptor beta chains drawn from one sample of a study of blood T cell repertoires in COVID-19. Sequencing was performed with immunoSEQ multiplex PCR; in TCRdb, only in-frame clones are kept and a portion is missing. In the table there are 330,000 or so clones, over 85% of which are singletons. The specimen sequenced was peripheral blood. The receptors derive from a woman between 55 and 75 years old with COVID-19, enrolled during active disease. Each CDR3 is given with its conserved first and last residue. Expanded clones get a size class; other rows say once, few or many, or leave the size out.

len: 19
abundance: .
v_gene: TRBV2
j_gene: TRBJ1-2
CDR3aa: CASRNPLTLPATGSAGYTF

len: 15
abundance: .
v_gene: TRBV27
j_gene: TRBJ1-3
CDR3aa: CASRAAGTSGNTIYF

len: 17
abundance: .
v_gene: TRBV7-9
j_gene: TRBJ2-2
CDR3aa: CASSSSPGQPGSGELFF

len: 14
abundance: .
v_gene: TRBV11-1
j_gene: TRBJ1-1
CDR3aa: CASSLRGAGTEAFF

len: 16
abundance: .
v_gene: TRBV7-8
j_gene: TRBJ2-3
CDR3aa: CASSLSTGGALDTQYF

len: 13
abundance: .
v_gene: TRBV11-2
j_gene: TRBJ1-1
CDR3aa: CASSPDRGTEAFF

len: 17
abundance: .
v_gene: TRBV21-1
j_gene: TRBJ2-2
CDR3aa: CASSKERQGAGTGELFF

len: 16
abundance: .
v_gene: TRBV10-3
j_gene: TRBJ1-5
CDR3aa: CAISDDRVLSNQPQHF

len: 14
abundance: once
v_gene: TRBV4-2
j_gene: TRBJ1-4
CDR3aa: CASSSREANEKLFF

len: 13
abundance: few
v_gene: TRBV2
j_gene: TRBJ1-2
CDR3aa: CASRTETLYGYTF

len: 14
abundance: once
v_gene: TRBV18
j_gene: TRBJ2-1
CDR3aa: CASSEAGGRNEQFF

len: 15
abundance: .
v_gene: TRBV27
j_gene: TRBJ1-1
CDR3aa: CASSLWGGMNTEAFF

len: 13
abundance: .
v_gene: TRBV12-3/TRBV12-4
j_gene: TRBJ1-4
CDR3aa: CASSLRTGEKLFF

len: 14
abundance: .
v_gene: TRBV6-5
j_gene: TRBJ1-4
CDR3aa: CASSLGQGGEKLFF

len: 14
abundance: .
v_gene: TRBV10-3
j_gene: TRBJ1-5
CDR3aa: CAINPGGAGQPQHF

len: 15
abundance: .
v_gene: TRBV24-1
j_gene: TRBJ2-1
CDR3aa: CATSDLPSSYNEQFF

len: 15
abundance: once
v_gene: TRBV18
j_gene: TRBJ1-3
CDR3aa: CASSPDGGSGNTIYF

len: 13
abundance: .
v_gene: TRBV3-1/TRBV3-2
j_gene: TRBJ1-4
CDR3aa: CASSQNRGEKLFF

len: 16
abundance: .
v_gene: TRBV5-8
j_gene: TRBJ2-7
CDR3aa: CASSWGQGAASYEQYF

len: 14
abundance: few
v_gene: TRBV6-5
j_gene: TRBJ1-1
CDR3aa: CASSLQGTNTEAFF

len: 14
abundance: .
v_gene: TRBV29-1
j_gene: TRBJ1-5
CDR3aa: CSVGEVNSNQPQHF

len: 17
abundance: .
v_gene: TRBV24-1
j_gene: TRBJ2-1
CDR3aa: CATSDLGQGLHYNEQFF

len: 12
abundance: .
v_gene: TRBV29-1
j_gene: TRBJ2-7
CDR3aa: CSVEGQGYEQYF

len: 14
abundance: .
v_gene: TRBV6-5
j_gene: TRBJ1-3
CDR3aa: CAAGTGGTGNTIYF